This T cell receptor beta chain is from a study of T cell changes during pregnancy in multiple sclerosis. Produced via immunoSEQ multiplex PCR; TCRdb's table is partial and in-frame only. The sample consists of some 54,000 clones, 90% to 95% of them appearing once. Material: peripheral blood, obtained after pregnancy. This clonotype was sampled from a female donor with multiple sclerosis, enrolled in a pregnancy study.

CDR3 protein: CASRATSGTSQETQYF. DNA for the CDR3: TGTGCCAGCAGAGCTACTAGCGGAACCTCCCAAGAGACCCAGTACTTC. The rearrangement uses TRBV28 and TRBJ2-5; TRBD2 agrees at 8 bases. The J segment lost 1 base and the V segment lost 6 bases, leaving 10 bases of the junction unmatched. The CDR3 length is 16 residues. CDR1 MDHEN and CDR2 SYDVKM come from the germline V gene.